These T cell receptor beta chains were read from a single sample in a study of shared clonotypes between healthy human individuals. Data came from immunoSEQ multiplex PCR; TCRdb stores just in-frame clones and leaves some out. The data hold about 2 million clones, with about 95% observed a single time. Sequencing was done on a sample of naive CD8+ T cells sorted from blood. The receptors shown here come from a man aged 18 to 30 in good health. Each CDR3 is given with its conserved first and last residue. The D gene is left open where the match is weak.

j_call cdr3_length d_call v_call cdr3_aa cdr3_nt
TRBJ2-3 18 . TRBV2 CASSEPLGGEAGTDTQYF TGTGCCAGCAGTGAGCCGCTAGGTGGGGAGGCGGGCACAGATACGCAGTATTTT
TRBJ2-1 14 TRBD2 TRBV29-1 CSVRTSGLYNEQFF TGCAGCGTTCGGACTAGCGGGCTCTACAATGAGCAGTTCTTC
TRBJ2-7 15 . TRBV4-1 CASSLTLSVIGEQYF TGCGCCAGCAGCCTGACGTTGAGCGTAATCGGCGAGCAGTACTTC
TRBJ1-4 19 . TRBV23-1 CASSQSSQCKVCASEKLFF TGCGCCAGCAGTCAATCGAGCCAGTGTAAAGTTTGTGCGTCGGAAAAACTGTTTTTT
TRBJ2-7 12 TRBD2 TRBV30 CAWRAGDYEQYF TGTGCCTGGAGAGCGGGGGATTACGAGCAGTACTTC
TRBJ1-2 11 . TRBV5-6 CASSSDRLCTF TGTGCCAGCAGCTCCGACCGTCTATGCACCTTC
TRBJ2-3 14 TRBD1 TRBV7-3 CASSLGQGADTQYF TGTGCCAGCAGCTTAGGACAGGGAGCAGATACGCAGTATTTT
TRBJ2-3 16 . TRBV4-3 CASSQDPGGQGDTQYF TGCGCCAGCAGCCAAGATCCCGGAGGGCAAGGAGATACGCAGTATTTT
TRBJ1-6 15 . TRBV19 CASSIFQGDNSPLHF TGTGCCAGTAGTATTTTCCAGGGAGATAATTCACCCCTCCACTTT
TRBJ2-7 13 . TRBV6-5 CASSTGGGREQYF TGTGCCAGCAGTACTGGAGGGGGCCGAGAGCAGTACTTC
TRBJ1-3 16 . TRBV30 CAWSVETDYSGNTIYF TGTGCCTGGAGTGTAGAGACAGACTACTCTGGAAACACCATATATTTT
TRBJ2-7 16 TRBD2 TRBV14 CASSQELSGRIYEQYF TGTGCCAGCAGCCAAGAACTCAGCGGGAGGATATACGAGCAGTACTTC
TRBJ1-5 16 . TRBV28 CASSTYQGAAGQPQHF TGTGCCAGCAGTACTTACCAAGGGGCCGCGGGGCAGCCCCAGCATTTT
TRBJ2-3 13 . TRBV29-1 CSVDGGLGGTQYF TGCAGCGTTGACGGCGGGCTCGGCGGTACGCAGTATTTT
TRBJ2-7 12 . TRBV6-6 CASSLPALEQYF TGTGCCAGCAGTCTACCAGCTCTCGAGCAGTACTTC
TRBJ2-1 14 . TRBV6-5 CASSYSNAGDEQFF TGTGCCAGCAGTTACTCGAACGCGGGTGATGAGCAGTTCTTC
TRBJ1-3 16 . TRBV10-3 CAITPTTGISGNTIYF TGTGCCATCACACCCACGACAGGTATCTCTGGAAACACCATATATTTT
TRBJ2-1 14 . TRBV4-3 CASSQDKRFNEQFF TGCGCCAGCAGCCAAGATAAACGGTTTAATGAGCAGTTCTTC
TRBJ2-7 14 TRBD2 TRBV6-4 CASSELAGGLPQYF TGTGCCAGCAGTGAACTAGCGGGAGGTTTACCGCAGTACTTC
TRBJ1-1 12 . TRBV5-6 CASSFGNTEAFF TGTGCCAGCAGCTTCGGAAACACTGAAGCTTTCTTT
TRBJ2-5 15 TRBD2 TRBV5-8 CASSLAGEAGETQYF TGTGCCAGCAGCTTAGCGGGAGAGGCTGGAGAGACCCAGTACTTC
TRBJ2-7 13 . TRBV7-8 CASSLPGSYEQYF TGTGCCAGCAGCTTACCCGGTTCCTACGAGCAGTACTTC
TRBJ2-7 16 . TRBV27 CASSLTRQGGGYEQYF TGTGCCAGCAGTTTAACCCGGCAGGGGGGAGGCTACGAGCAGTACTTC
TRBJ2-7 15 TRBD2 TRBV30 CAWSVPSGVSYEQYF TGTGCCTGGAGTGTCCCTAGCGGGGTCTCCTACGAGCAGTACTTC